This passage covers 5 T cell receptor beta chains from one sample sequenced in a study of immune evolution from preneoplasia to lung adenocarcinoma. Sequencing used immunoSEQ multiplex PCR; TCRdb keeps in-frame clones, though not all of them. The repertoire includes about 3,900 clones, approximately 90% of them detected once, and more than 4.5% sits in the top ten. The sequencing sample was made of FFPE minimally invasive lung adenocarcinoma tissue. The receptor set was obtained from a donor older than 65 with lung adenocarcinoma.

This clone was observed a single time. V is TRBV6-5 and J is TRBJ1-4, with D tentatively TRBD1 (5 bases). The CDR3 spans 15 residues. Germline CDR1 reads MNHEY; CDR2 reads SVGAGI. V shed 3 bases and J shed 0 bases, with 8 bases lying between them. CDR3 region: CASSYEGATNEKLFF. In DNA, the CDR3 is TGTGCCAGCAGTTATGAAGGGGCAACTAATGAAAAACTGTTTTTT.

In DNA, the CDR3 is TGCGCCAGCAGCGGGACTAGCGGGAACACCGGGGAGCTGTTTTTT. This sequence encodes CASSGTSGNTGELFF. The chain links TRBV5-1 to TRBJ2-2; 11 bases are shared with TRBD2. J was trimmed by 1 base and V by 4 bases; bases with no gene match: 0. Germline V lookup: CDR1 SGHRS, CDR2 YFSETQ. The CDR3 contains 15 residues.

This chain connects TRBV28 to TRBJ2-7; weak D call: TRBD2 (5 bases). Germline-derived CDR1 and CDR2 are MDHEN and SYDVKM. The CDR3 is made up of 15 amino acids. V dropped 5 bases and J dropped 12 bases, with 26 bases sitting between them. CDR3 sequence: CASSITGSLGPLRYF. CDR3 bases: TGTGCCAGCAGTATCACGGGGAGTCTCGGACCTCTTAGGTACTTC.

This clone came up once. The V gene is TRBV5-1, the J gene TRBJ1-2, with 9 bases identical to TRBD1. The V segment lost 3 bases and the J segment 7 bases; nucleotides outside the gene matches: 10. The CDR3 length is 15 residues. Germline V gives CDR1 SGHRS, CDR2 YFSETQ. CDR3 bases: TGCGCCAGCAGCTATGGACAGGGGAGTTCGTCTGGCTACACCTTC. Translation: CASSYGQGSSSGYTF.

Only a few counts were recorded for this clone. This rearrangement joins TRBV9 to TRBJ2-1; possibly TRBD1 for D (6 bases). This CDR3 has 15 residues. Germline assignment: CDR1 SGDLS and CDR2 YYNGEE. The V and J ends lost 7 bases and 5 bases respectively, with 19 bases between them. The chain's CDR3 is CASRGPQGPDNEQFF. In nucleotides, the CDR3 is TGTGCCAGCCGGGGTCCCCAGGGGCCCGACAATGAGCAGTTCTTC.